This record looks at one T cell receptor (beta chain) sequence and its context. The data derive from a study of blood T cell repertoires in COVID-19. Study in general: The United States, Italy and Spain provided the acute and convalescent COVID-19 samples. Nucleic acid was either cDNA or gDNA, and it came from T cells, B-cell-depleted T cells, or PBMCs.

Original analysis: Nucleated cell counts were estimated from reference gene primer amplification. Clones were sequenced by immunoSEQ multiplex PCR, and TCRdb holds only the in-frame ones, with some missing. D and trimming were read from the DNA, whereas the V and J calls and clone size are those reported in that table. The sample holds 250,000 or so clones; about 80% are singletons and the top ten take about 10%. The receptor comes from an elderly man with acute or convalescent COVID-19. Sequenced material: peripheral blood.

Written as DNA, the CDR3 is TGTGCCAGCCTACCCGAAAGCCCGAACAGGGGGCCCTACGAGCAGTACTTC. Amino acid sequence: CASLPESPNRGPYEQYF. The chain carries TRBV28 and TRBJ2-7; 9 bases map to TRBD1. Germline CDR1 is MDHEN and CDR2 is SYDVKM. V lost 8 bases and J lost 2; bases outside the gene matches: 16. The CDR3 spans 17 residues.